This T cell receptor beta chain was retrieved from a study of CD4 T cells in relation to SARS-CoV-2 and coronaviruses. The overall study: PBMCs were cultured with antigen for roughly 11 days before TCR beta sequencing. Controls used an HIV-1 Nef peptide pool or no peptide.

Trimming shortened V by 2 bases and J by 8 bases, and 13 bases separated the two germline ends. The CDR3 length is 14 residues. Germline-derived CDR1 and CDR2 are SNHLY and FYNNEI. The unexposed donors gave CD4+ T cells in about 2011-2018, prior to COVID-19. Isolation of CD4+ T cells took place after approximately 10 days in culture. As cell numbers allowed, unexposed-donor CD4+ T cells faced SARS-CoV-2 S/N and four cold-coronavirus spikes. Generated by immunoSEQ multiplex PCR, the TCRdb table keeps only in-frame clones and is missing some. In the table there are around 22,000 clones, approximately 72% of which are singletons. With respect to this clone: Its specificity is not known.

The V call is TRBV2, the J call TRBJ2-1, with D hard to call. Sequencing input: CD4+ T cells from PBMCs, cultured in vitro. The source is a human donor in good health. The CDR3 here is CASSEIGVADEQFF. In DNA, the CDR3 is TGTGCCAGCAGTGAAATTGGGGTTGCCGATGAGCAGTTCTTC.